This T cell receptor (beta chain) was sequenced for a study of cytomegalovirus exposure and HLA in healthy donors (dated by TCRdb to about 2017). Regarding the study in general: According to an earlier analysis of a few hundred of the donors, about 179 million T cells yielded roughly 110 million unique TCR beta sequences and about 300 Gb of sequence data. An early release that covered 640 HLA-typed donors contained around 300 gigabases of sequencing data and around 85 million unique TCR sequences. Among the roughly 400 genotyped donors, roughly 80% belonged to the genetic ancestry cluster associated with self-reported Caucasian donors. The study aimed to test whether cataloging public T cell receptors could reveal signatures of past pathogen exposure. The study profiled the T cell repertoires of some 610 subjects by immunosequencing and related them to cytomegalovirus serostatus. Besides the first cohort of 550 to 750 subjects, a separate validation cohort made up of 95 to 150 different subjects was used. To predict cytomegalovirus infection status, the study combined high-throughput TCR immunosequencing, statistical association of individual TCRs with disease status, and machine learning. In a later analysis, previously published TCR beta repertoires from 600 to 850 donors were re-analyzed and high-resolution HLA genotyping was added so that TCR occurrence patterns could be studied. Rather than drawing on any new phenotypic data, the later analysis identified candidate immune exposures from TCR beta sequences and the way those sequences occurred across donors. An earlier analysis of 587 of the donors used high-throughput TCR beta sequencing to judge whether each TCR beta V gene segment behaved as functional or pseudogenic. Alongside the repertoire data, information on donor age, sex, ethnicity and CMV serostatus was compiled. A later genetic analysis used genome-wide SNP genotypes for about 65% of the 666 donors, treating that subset as a discovery cohort. All discovery cohort repertoires had been generated using a single sequencing platform. Both class I and class II loci were covered by HLA typing, at four-digit resolution. Typing coverage varied by locus: 629-630 donors for A, B, C, DRB1 and DQB1; roughly 500 for DQA1; 600 to 610 for DPA1; around 450 for DPB1. Four or five DR-DQ haplotypes were treated as single units for association and clustering because of strong linkage in the cohort. Among under 450 genotyped donors of the cohort, an average of around 240,000 unique TCR beta nucleotide sequences were sequenced per donor, roughly 18% of them non-productive. General conclusions and limits of the study: The authors suggested that the approach could potentially be extended to other disease states and immunological phenotypes. Correlated functional status among segregating V segments might be attributable to linkage disequilibrium, but an unknown experimental factor could not be ruled out. An earlier analysis of approximately 590 of the donors showed that most TCR beta V segments appeared in productive rearrangements either about 87% or about 30% of the time, which broadly matched IMGT annotations. Most TCR sequences were observed very rarely across donors, whereas some public TCRs were present in many individuals. When HLA alleles, especially DR and DQ, strongly co-occurred, TCR associations were difficult to assign to individual alleles. Because some donors lacked HLA typing at each locus, the association tests relied only on the typed subset. In a later analysis, most CMV-associated TCR beta chains were found to appear HLA-restricted, with HLA associations seemingly driven largely by CMV exposure. In vitro tests confirmed that a few of the cytomegalovirus-associated TCR beta chains recognize cytomegalovirus antigens. Because counts were too low, roughly 17 rarely observed V segments, including chromosome 9 orphons, were left out of the earlier analysis of approximately 500 of the donors. At a false discovery rate of 0.05, a later analysis linked some 18,000 TCR beta sequences to specific HLA alleles. A total of 150 or so TCR beta chains were listed by the study as associated with cytomegalovirus. The classifier was reported to diagnose cytomegalovirus status with high specificity and sensitivity in both the original cohort and the validation cohort. The cohort was sequenced for TCR beta chains only, and without alpha or paired-chain data the features that could be detected were limited. According to a later analysis, parvovirus B19, influenza, CMV and Epstein-Barr virus appeared linked to several top co-occurrence clusters. A later analysis found that HLA-associated TCR beta chains were more clonally expanded and had lower generation probabilities than equally common non-associated chains. According to a later analysis, TCR association rates differed among HLA loci, with DRB1 alleles showing the most associated TCRs and HLA-C alleles showing the fewest. Some IMGT-functional V segments, including TRBV6-2 and TRBV6-3, could not be distinguished by the 87-base-pair reads and were therefore excluded. A cluster of highly shared sequence variants was judged likely to represent a technical artifact of the sequencing pipeline. A further reported finding was that TCR beta sequences accurately predicted the HLA-A and HLA-B alleles for most subjects in the first cohort. A later genetic analysis reported fewer N-insertions in productive TCRs among donors in an Asian-associated ancestry cluster than the roughly 670-donor mean. The only immune exposure information available for the cohort was CMV serostatus. In a later genetic analysis, a missense DCLRE1C variant was associated with V-gene and J-gene trimming of TCR beta chains, and the association was replicated in an independent cohort. Roughly uniform sequencing depth across donors was assumed in presence/absence analyses, although this assumption may not hold.

In total, over 600 healthy bone marrow donors made up the cohort. At the time of sampling, all cohort members were nominally healthy, though unrecorded immune exposures were likely present. The donor tested CMV seropositive, placing the donor among the 310 or so seropositive members of the cohort. A peripheral blood sample was collected from each donor, and TCR beta sequencing was performed on peripheral blood mononuclear cells. The Qiagen DNeasy Blood Extraction Kit was used to extract genomic DNA from the blood cell samples. The library was produced with the immunoSEQ multiplex PCR assay. A mixture of 60 forward primers for TCR Vbeta segments and 13 reverse primers for TCR Jbeta segments was used in the multiplex PCR. A multiplex PCR assay on genomic DNA amplified the CDR3 region of rearranged TCR beta genes. Amplified TCR beta libraries were sequenced as 87-base-pair reads on the Illumina HiSeq System. The paper's processing steps were these. A later analysis counted tens of millions of unique TCR beta chains across the 550 to 700 repertoires, and approximately 11 million of these chains were shared by at least two donors. To remove PCR and sequencing errors, raw reads were error-corrected and collapsed into unique sequences using a nearest-neighbor algorithm that merged closely related sequences. Alignment of CDR3 sequences to IMGT reference sequences was used to assign V, D and J gene segments. For a sequence to be retained, a match of at least six nucleotides to both a V gene segment and a J gene segment was required. Rearrangements were called productive when the CDR3 lacked stop codons and stayed in frame with V and J; all others were non-productive. Following IMGT convention, CDR3 was defined as the stretch from the second conserved V-encoded cysteine up to the conserved J-encoded phenylalanine. The earlier analysis of some 580 of the donors excluded any sequence lacking an unambiguous match to a single V gene segment. An earlier analysis of approximately 590 of the donors classified V segments as functional when productive rearrangements were above 56.7% and as segregating when the standard deviation between donors was above 5%. A statistical classification framework was built for diagnosing cytomegalovirus status from the catalog of TCR beta chain sequences. V and J gene assignment, in a later analysis, came from comparing TCR nucleotide sequences with IMGT/GENE-DB human TR gene sequences. The TCRdist pipeline was used in a later analysis to assign CDR3 sequences and most-parsimonious VDJ recombination scenarios. In a later analysis, each TCR beta chain was defined by its CDR3 amino acid sequence together with its V-gene family, and reads lacking a unique V-gene family were excluded. To address suspected cross-contamination and a sequencing artifact, a later analysis removed approximately 600 highly shared, low-generation-probability nucleotide sequences. In a later analysis, a clonal expansion index for each public chain was calculated from normalized within-repertoire ranks of inferred template counts. Generation probabilities in a later analysis came from a VDJ recombination model fitted to out-of-frame rearrangements, and those results were checked against IGoR. Hypergeometric tests were used in a later analysis to score TCR-TCR, TCR-HLA and TCR-CMV co-occurrence, with a repertoire-size bias correction applied to the TCR pairs. A later analysis estimated false discovery rates by permuting HLA or CMV assignments 20 times. A later analysis grouped co-occurring TCRs with DBSCAN, adding TCRdist sequence similarity when clustering within HLA-allele-positive subsets. Co-occurrence clustering excluded repertoires with fewer than 30,000 or more than 120,000 public chains, plus five with anomalous nucleotide sharing. TCRdb carries this immuneACCESS record with in-frame sequences only. Its versions omit some clonotypes, under half of them owing to an unresolved V gene in the studies checked, with the rest unexplained. V, J and clone size are taken as reported in that table, and D and trimming were inferred from the DNA itself. The sample has around 200,000 clones on record, roughly 84% of them singletons. The biggest ten clones account for about 1.3% of the sample.

Comments on this clone: Which antigen it targets is not known. Qualities for individual bases were not recorded, and no much larger clone is one base off.

Germline trimming: 6 bases from V, 9 bases from J; junction bases outside gene matches: 6. According to the germline V gene, CDR1 reads SGHNT and CDR2 reads YENEEA. The CDR3 has 12 amino acids, counting the end cysteine and phenylalanine. Solely the CDR3 DNA is kept, with 36 bases framed from the first base. Sequenced material: PBMCs. This clonotype originated in a girl aged 2 to 9 in good health and CMV-seropositive. The chain uses TRBV11-3 and TRBJ2-7, and 9 junctional nucleotides match TRBD2. The CDR3 here reads CASSPSGTPQYF. The bases are TGTGCCAGCAGTCCTAGCGGGACACCGCAGTACTTC. The CDR3, completed at both ends by the reference TRBV11-3 and TRBJ2-7 genes, gives the full variable domain EAGVVQSPRYKIIEKKQPVAFWCNPISGHNTLYWYLQNLGQGPELLIRYENEEAVDDSQLPKDRFSAERLKGVDSTLKIQPAELGDSAVYLCASSPSGTPQYFGPGTRLTVT.